The text below deals with one TCR beta chain. This entry is derived from a study of shared T cell receptors in the human thymus. The method was immunoSEQ multiplex PCR; TCRdb's version includes in-frame clones alone and lacks a portion of them. The top ten clones hold approximately 0.011% of a sample with hundreds of thousands of clones, approximately 88% of them seen once. CDR1 is SGHRS and CDR2 is YFSETQ in the germline V gene. This CDR3 has 16 amino acids. Trimming stripped 0 bases from V and 4 bases from J, with 13 bases between. The same specimen was also included in a second study, on human thymus T cells.

The sequenced sample was thymocytes. The V call is TRBV5-1, the J call TRBJ2-2; D may be TRBD2 (6 bases). This TCR was recovered from a boy in the first two years of life with a congenital heart defect. CDR3 DNA: TGCGCCAGCAGCTTGGCCACTACTAGCCCCACCGGGGAGCTGTTTTTT. This codes for CASSLATTSPTGELFF.